This T cell receptor (beta chain) comes out of a study of blood T cell repertoires in COVID-19. Background on the study: COVID-19 samples, acute and convalescent, were from the United States, Italy and Spain. T cells, B-cell-depleted T cells, or PBMCs supplied cDNA or gDNA.

In the authors' workflow: By means of reference gene primer amplification, nucleated cell counts were estimated. Sequencing was performed with immunoSEQ multiplex PCR; in TCRdb, only in-frame clones are kept and a portion is missing. That table furnishes V, J and clone size, whereas the DNA furnished D and trimming. The data show 42,000 or so clones, roughly four fifths seen once. V shed 4 bases and J shed 6 bases, with 18 bases lying between them. Germline CDR1 is SGHVS and CDR2 is FNYEAQ. The length of the CDR3 is 16 residues. This chain joins TRBV7-6 and TRBJ1-4; TRBD1 might be the D (6 bases). The sample consisted of peripheral blood. The source of this sequence is a man aged 40-50 years with active or convalescent COVID-19. CDR3 nucleotides: TGTGCCAGCAGCTCTGACCCGGACAGCCAATATGAAAAACTGTTTTTT. This codes for CASSSDPDSQYEKLFF.